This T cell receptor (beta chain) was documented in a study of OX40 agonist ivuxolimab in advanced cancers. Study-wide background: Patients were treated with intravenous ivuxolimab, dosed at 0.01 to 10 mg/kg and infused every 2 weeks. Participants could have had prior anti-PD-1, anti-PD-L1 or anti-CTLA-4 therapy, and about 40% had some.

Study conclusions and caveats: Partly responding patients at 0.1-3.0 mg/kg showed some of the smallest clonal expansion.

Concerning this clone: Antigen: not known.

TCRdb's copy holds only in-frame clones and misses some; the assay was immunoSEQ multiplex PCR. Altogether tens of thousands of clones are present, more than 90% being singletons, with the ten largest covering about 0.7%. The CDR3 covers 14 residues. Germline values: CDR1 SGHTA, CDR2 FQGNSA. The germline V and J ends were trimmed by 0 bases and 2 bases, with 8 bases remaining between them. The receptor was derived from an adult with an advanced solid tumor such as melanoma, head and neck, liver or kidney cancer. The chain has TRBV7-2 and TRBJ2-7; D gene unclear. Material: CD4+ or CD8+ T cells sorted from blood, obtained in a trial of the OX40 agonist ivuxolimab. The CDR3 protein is CASSLATQTYEQYF. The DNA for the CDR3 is TGTGCCAGCAGCTTAGCGACCCAAACCTACGAGCAGTACTTC. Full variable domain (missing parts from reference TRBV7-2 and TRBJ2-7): GAGVSQSPSNKVTEKGKDVELRCDPISGHTALYWYRQSLGQGLEFLIYFQGNSAPDKSGLPSDRFSAERTGGSVSTLTIQRTQQEDSAVYLCASSLATQTYEQYFGPGTRLTVT.